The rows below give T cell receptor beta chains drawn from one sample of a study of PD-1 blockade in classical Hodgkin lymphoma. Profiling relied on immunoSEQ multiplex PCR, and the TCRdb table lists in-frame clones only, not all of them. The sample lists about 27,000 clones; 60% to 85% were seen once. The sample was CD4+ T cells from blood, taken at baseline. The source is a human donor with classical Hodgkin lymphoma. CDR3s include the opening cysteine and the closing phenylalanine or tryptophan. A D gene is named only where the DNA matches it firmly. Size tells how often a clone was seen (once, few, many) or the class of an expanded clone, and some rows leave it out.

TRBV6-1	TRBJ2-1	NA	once	CASSAWDNNYNEQFF	TGTGCCAGCAGTGCTTGGGACAACAACTACAATGAGCAGTTCTTC
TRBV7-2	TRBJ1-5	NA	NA	CASSLDGGGGQPQHF	TGTGCCAGCAGCTTAGATGGGGGAGGCGGGCAGCCCCAGCATTTT
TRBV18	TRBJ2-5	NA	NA	CASSPKGETQYF	TGTGCCAGCTCCCCCAAGGGAGAGACCCAGTACTTC
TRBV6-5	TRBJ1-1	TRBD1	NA	CASSYSGTGGEKAFF	TGTGCCAGCAGTTACTCCGGGACAGGGGGCGAGAAAGCTTTCTTT
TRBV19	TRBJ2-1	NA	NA	CASSTGRLSYPNEQFF	TGTGCCAGTAGTACCGGGAGACTGTCATATCCCAATGAGCAGTTCTTC
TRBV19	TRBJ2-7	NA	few	CASSIDRGSEQYF	TGTGCCAGTAGTATAGATCGCGGAAGCGAGCAGTACTTC
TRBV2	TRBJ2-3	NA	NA	CASSVLGTDTQYF	TGTGCCAGCAGTGTGCTGGGAACAGATACGCAGTATTTT
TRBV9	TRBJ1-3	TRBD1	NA	CASSTGQGAWNTIYF	TGTGCCAGCAGCACCGGACAGGGGGCTTGGAACACCATATATTTT
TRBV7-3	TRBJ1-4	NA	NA	CASSWTVQSEKLFF	TGTGCCAGCAGCTGGACGGTGCAGAGTGAAAAACTGTTTTTT
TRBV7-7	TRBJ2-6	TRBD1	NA	CASSRDRLSSGANVLTF	TGTGCCAGCAGCCGGGACAGGCTGTCATCTGGGGCCAACGTCCTGACTTTC
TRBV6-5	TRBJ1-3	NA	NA	CASSRRDSHGNTIYF	TGTGCCAGCAGTCGCCGGGACTCCCATGGAAACACCATATATTTT
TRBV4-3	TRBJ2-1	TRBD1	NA	CASSQVRTGVGDEQFF	TGCGCCAGCAGCCAAGTTCGGACAGGCGTAGGAGATGAGCAGTTCTTC
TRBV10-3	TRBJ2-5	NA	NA	CAIRNGGSQETQYF	TGTGCCATCAGGAACGGGGGCTCCCAAGAGACCCAGTACTTC
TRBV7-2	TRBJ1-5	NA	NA	CASSPGHQNQPQHF	TGTGCCAGCAGCCCTGGGCACCAGAATCAGCCCCAGCATTTT
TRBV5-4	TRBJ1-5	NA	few	CASSLDSGQAGPQHF	TGTGCCAGCAGCTTGGATTCGGGGCAGGCAGGGCCCCAGCATTTT
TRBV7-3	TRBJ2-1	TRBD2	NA	CASSPSGGALNEQFF	TGTGCCAGCAGCCCGAGCGGGGGGGCCCTCAATGAGCAGTTCTTC
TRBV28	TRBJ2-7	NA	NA	CASSFRSRVREQYF	TGTGCCAGCAGTTTTCGGTCCAGGGTAAGAGAGCAGTACTTC
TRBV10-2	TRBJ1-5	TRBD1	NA	CASSDLDRGLNQPQHF	TGCGCCAGCAGTGATTTGGACAGGGGGCTAAATCAGCCCCAGCATTTT
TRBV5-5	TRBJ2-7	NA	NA	CASSPNTGHEQYF	TGTGCCAGCAGCCCGAATACAGGGCACGAGCAGTACTTC
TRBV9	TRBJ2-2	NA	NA	CASSVGSAGELFF	TGTGCCAGCAGCGTAGGTAGCGCCGGGGAGCTGTTTTTT
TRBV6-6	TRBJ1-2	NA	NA	CASSYSVHYGYTF	TGTGCCAGCAGTTACTCGGTGCACTATGGCTACACCTTC
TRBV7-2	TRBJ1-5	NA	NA	CASGLTGRQPQHF	TGTGCCAGCGGACTCACAGGGCGACAGCCCCAGCATTTT
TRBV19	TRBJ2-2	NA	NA	CASSNTGELFF	TGTGCCAGTAGCAACACCGGGGAGCTGTTTTTT
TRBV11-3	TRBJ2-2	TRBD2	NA	CASSFRLAGGPHGELFF	TGTGCCAGCAGCTTCCGACTAGCGGGGGGACCTCACGGGGAGCTGTTTTTT
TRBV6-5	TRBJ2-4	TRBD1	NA	CASRGQGIQYF	TGTGCCAGCAGAGGACAGGGCATTCAGTACTTC
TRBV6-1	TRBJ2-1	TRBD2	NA	CASTPLGGSYNEQFF	TGTGCCAGCACCCCATTGGGGGGGTCCTACAATGAGCAGTTCTTC
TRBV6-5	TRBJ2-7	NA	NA	CASRQGQLGYEQYF	TGTGCCAGCAGGCAGGGACAACTTGGCTACGAGCAGTACTTC
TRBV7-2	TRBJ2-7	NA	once	CASSPSAGSGSEQYF	TGTGCCAGCAGCCCCTCGGCGGGATCAGGCAGCGAGCAGTACTTC
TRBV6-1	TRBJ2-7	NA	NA	CASSGRGTGHLYEQYF	TGTGCCAGCAGTGGCCGCGGTACGGGGCACCTCTACGAGCAGTACTTC
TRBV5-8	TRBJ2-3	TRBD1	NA	CASSRPGQGTDTQYF	TGTGCCAGCAGCCGCCCGGGACAGGGGACAGATACGCAGTATTTT
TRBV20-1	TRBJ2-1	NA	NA	CSPSAGNEQFF	TGCAGTCCCAGCGCCGGGAATGAGCAGTTCTTC
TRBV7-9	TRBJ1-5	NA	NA	CASSLLGLNQPQHF	TGTGCCAGCAGCTTATTAGGCCTGAATCAGCCCCAGCATTTT
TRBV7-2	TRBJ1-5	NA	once	CASSPDSGDQPQHF	TGTGCCAGCAGCCCGGACAGTGGGGATCAGCCCCAGCATTTT
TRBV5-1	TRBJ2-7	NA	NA	CASSSHRGTTSSYEQYF	TGCGCCAGCAGCTCCCATCGCGGCACTACAAGCTCCTACGAGCAGTACTTC
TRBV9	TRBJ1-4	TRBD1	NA	CASSASPTGGQQGKLFF	TGTGCCAGCAGCGCCTCTCCGACAGGGGGCCAGCAGGGTAAACTGTTTTTT
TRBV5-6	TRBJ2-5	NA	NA	CASSLSAVPQETQYF	TGTGCCAGCAGCTTGAGTGCCGTACCCCAAGAGACCCAGTACTTC
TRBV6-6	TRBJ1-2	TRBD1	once	CASSFSVPGQSYGYTF	TGTGCCAGCAGTTTTTCTGTTCCGGGACAGTCTTATGGCTACACCTTC
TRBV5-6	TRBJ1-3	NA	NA	CASRRSGTSFSGNTIYF	TGTGCCAGCAGAAGAAGCGGGACCTCCTTTTCTGGAAACACCATATATTTT
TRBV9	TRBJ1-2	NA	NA	CASSGDGYTF	TGTGCCAGCTCCGGGGACGGCTACACCTTC
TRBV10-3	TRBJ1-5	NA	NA	CAISGGLYNQPQHF	TGTGCCATCAGTGGAGGGTTATACAATCAGCCCCAGCATTTT
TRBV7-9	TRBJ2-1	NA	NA	CASSDWLNNEQFF	TGTGCCAGCAGCGACTGGCTGAACAATGAGCAGTTCTTC
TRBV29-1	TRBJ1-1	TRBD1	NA	CSVSGTEAFF	TGCAGCGTCTCCGGGACAGAGGCTTTCTTT
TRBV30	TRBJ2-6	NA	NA	CAWSSVGNVNVLTF	TGTGCCTGGAGTTCTGTGGGAAACGTCAACGTCCTGACTTTC
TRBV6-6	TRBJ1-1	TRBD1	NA	CASSKEQGTYTEAFF	TGTGCCAGCAGCAAAGAACAGGGGACCTACACTGAAGCTTTCTTT
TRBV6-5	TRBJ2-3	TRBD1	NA	CATEEGGPRPMPQYF	TGTGCCACTGAAGAAGGGGGCCCGCGACCAATGCCGCAGTATTTT
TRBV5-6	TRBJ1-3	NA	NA	CASSSSRGMGSGNTIYF	TGTGCCAGCAGCTCCTCCCGAGGTATGGGCTCTGGAAACACCATATATTTT
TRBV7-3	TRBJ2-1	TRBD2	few	CASSLGLVAGEGEQFF	TGTGCCAGCAGCTTGGGACTAGTGGCCGGTGAGGGTGAGCAGTTCTTC
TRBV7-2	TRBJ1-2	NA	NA	CASSLDGRAYGYTF	TGTGCCAGCAGCTTAGACGGGCGGGCCTATGGCTACACCTTC
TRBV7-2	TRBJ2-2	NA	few	CASSLSLAGTGELFF	TGTGCCAGCAGCTTATCCCTAGCAGGCACCGGGGAGCTGTTTTTT
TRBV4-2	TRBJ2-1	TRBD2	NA	CASSQEVAGETYNEQFF	TGTGCCAGCAGCCAAGAAGTAGCGGGGGAGACCTACAATGAGCAGTTCTTC
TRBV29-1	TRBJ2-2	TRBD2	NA	CSVRGSGGHTNTGELFF	TGCAGCGTCCGGGGGAGCGGGGGGCATACGAACACCGGGGAGCTGTTTTTT